This entry describes one TCR beta chain. Its antigen is not known. These data belong to a study of T cell responses to AZD1222 COVID-19 vaccine. Findings of the study overall: Unmutated variant regions reportedly attract nearly half of all spike-specific TCRs. Recipients of AZD1222 seropositive at baseline numbered only 5 or 6.

The CDR3 totals 17 residues. Germline V lookup: CDR1 SGHNT, CDR2 YYREEE (reference sequence). V was clipped by 3 bases and J by 2 bases; unmatched bases: 8. Using immunoSEQ multiplex PCR, the repertoire was profiled, and TCRdb retains in-frame clones only, with some absent. The table shows some 120,000 clones, with around 86% occurring only once. V is TRBV5-4 and J is TRBJ2-1; 10 bases fit TRBD1. Sequenced material: peripheral blood, taken on day 0 of AZD1222 vaccination. The TCR sequence derives from an adult in good health. CDR3 nucleotide sequence: TGTGCCAGCAGCTGGGGACAGGGGAGGGGCCCCTACAATGAGCAGTTCTTC. Protein: CASSWGQGRGPYNEQFF.